The T cell receptor beta chain described here comes from a study of CD8 T cells in ankylosing spondylitis. In the case of this clonotype: The antigen remains unidentified.

CDR3 length: 13 amino acids. Trimming stripped 2 bases from V and 5 bases from J, with 7 bases between. Per germline, CDR1 MDHEN and CDR2 SYDVKM. Regarding the study as a whole: Some of these motif variants have turned up before, in reports on reactive arthritis synovial fluid and blood. Disease-linked clones reportedly concentrated significantly in matched ankylosing spondylitis synovial fluid. Blood from ankylosing spondylitis patients appeared to carry a characteristic roughly 8-variant TCR beta motif. Disease-associated clonotypes exhibited CD8+ identity and were relatively infrequent in peripheral blood.

TCR beta libraries were made by quantitative 5'-RACE with molecular barcodes. One entry per CDR3 protein, called by TCRdb with MiXCR from the 5' RACE reads. The data show a few hundred thousand distinct CDR3 sequences, around 20% seen once. The chain has TRBV28 and TRBJ2-1; D is uncertain. The sequence was obtained from a male donor with ankylosing spondylitis. Material for sequencing was blood, either unsorted or a sorted T cell fraction (not recorded which). The CDR3 sequence is CASSLTVNNEQFF. CDR3 nucleotides: TGTGCCAGCAGTTTAACAGTTAACAATGAGCAGTTCTTC. Full variable domain (remainder filled in from reference TRBV28 and TRBJ2-1): DVKVTQSSRYLVKRTGEKVFLECVQDMDHENMFWYRQDPGLGLRLIYFSYDVKMKEKGDIPEGYSVSREKKERFSLILESASTNQTSMYLCASSLTVNNEQFFGPGTRLTVL.